One and the same sample provided the 20 T cell receptor beta chains below, sequenced in a study of graft-versus-host responses after intestinal transplantation. TCRdb keeps only in-frame clones here, not all; method: immunoSEQ multiplex PCR. Among 85,000 to 90,000 clones listed, 80% to 95% were seen once. The antigens these receptors bind are not known. The sequencing used unstimulated CD4+ T cells sorted from spleen or lymph node cells, collected before intestinal transplant. All receptors come from a human donor who received an intestinal transplant.

This clone was seen a handful of times. The chain has TRBV7-9 and TRBJ1-6, with D uncertain. The CDR3 sequence is 14 residues long. Looked up from germline, CDR1 is SEHNR and CDR2 is FQNEAQ (reference sequence). V lost 1 base and J lost 3, with 4 bases in between. The CDR3 is CASSLGSYNSPLHF. CDR3 sequence (DNA): TGTGCCAGCAGCTTAGGCAGCTATAATTCACCCCTCCACTTT.

This chain uses TRBV2 with TRBJ2-1; no firm D call. CDR1 is SNHLY, CDR2 FYNNEI, per germline. The CDR3 loop spans 15 amino acids. Trimming removed 6 bases at V and 2 bases at J, with 14 bases between. CDR3 coding DNA: TGTGCCAGCAGGTCGGGCGGAGCTCCCTACAATGAGCAGTTCTTC. Translating gives CASRSGGAPYNEQFF.

V gene TRBV28 combines with J gene TRBJ2-3, with D maybe TRBD2 (5 bases). The germline V and J ends were trimmed by 7 bases and 6 bases, with 23 bases remaining between them. This CDR3 contains 16 residues. Germline V gene sequence: CDR1 MDHEN, CDR2 SYDVKM. CDR3 DNA sequence: TGTGCCAGCAATTCCCCCCCTGGGGAGTTGGGGGATACGCAGTATTTT. Its translation: CASNSPPGELGDTQYF. Combining the CDR3 with reference TRBV28 and TRBJ2-3 gives the whole variable domain DVKVTQSSRYLVKRTGEKVFLECVQDMDHENMFWYRQDPGLGLRLIYFSYDVKMKEKGDIPEGYSVSREKKERFSLILESASTNQTSMYLCASNSPPGELGDTQYFGPGTRLTVL.

The chain employs TRBV18 and TRBJ1-2; no firm D call. This CDR3 spans 13 amino acids. V lost 6 bases, J lost 6 bases, and 14 bases lay in between. Germline CDR1 reads KGHSH; CDR2 reads LQKENI. The CDR3 here is CASSVSGKDGYTF. As DNA, the CDR3 is TGTGCCAGCTCCGTTTCCGGGAAGGATGGCTACACCTTC.

This sequence joins TRBV4-1 and TRBJ1-2, with 9 bases lining up with TRBD1. The CDR3 is made up of 15 amino acids. CDR1 and CDR2 (germline): MGHRA, YSYEKL. The V and J ends lost 5 bases and 4 bases, in that order; junction bases with no gene match: 8. The CDR3 reads CASSGQGFRGYGYTF. DNA for the CDR3: TGCGCCAGCAGCGGACAGGGGTTTCGGGGCTATGGCTACACCTTC.

The gene calls are TRBV13 and TRBJ2-1, with 8 nucleotides matching TRBD2. This CDR3 has 16 residues. Germline trimming cut 6 bases from V and 0 bases from J; bases unmatched to any gene: 7. Looked up from germline, CDR1 is PRHDT and CDR2 is FYEKMQ (reference sequence). CDR3 loop: CASSSASGGSYNEQFF. The CDR3 DNA follows: TGTGCCAGCAGTTCGGCGAGCGGGGGCTCCTACAATGAGCAGTTCTTC.

V gene TRBV7-9 combines with J gene TRBJ1-1; D gene unclear. Trimming took off 5 bases at V and 2 bases at J, with 3 bases between the two ends. The CDR3 has 11 amino acids. CDR1 SEHNR and CDR2 FQNEAQ come from the germline V gene (reference sequence). CDR3 amino acids: CASSLNTEAFF. CDR3 nucleotide sequence: TGTGCCAGCAGCCTCAACACTGAAGCTTTCTTT.

The chain employs TRBV6-1 and TRBJ2-7; D is undetermined. Trimming took 6 bases from V and 2 from J, leaving 14 bases between them. The CDR3 consists of 14 residues. The V gene's germline CDR1 is MNHNS and CDR2 SASEGT. The CDR3 protein is CASRSWSLPYEQYF. For the CDR3, the DNA is TGTGCCAGCAGGTCTTGGTCGCTCCCCTACGAGCAGTACTTC.

The chain employs TRBV28 and TRBJ2-5; the match to TRBD2 covers 7 bases. The CDR3 covers 15 residues. V was pared by 5 bases and J by 4 bases, with 10 bases of the junction left unmatched. Per germline, CDR1 MDHEN and CDR2 SYDVKM. CDR3 sequence: CASSTVAGRTETQYF. CDR3 DNA sequence: TGTGCCAGCAGTACCGTAGCCGGGAGGACAGAGACCCAGTACTTC.

Concerning this clone itself: Additional DNA sequences in this sample encode the identical CDR3. The rearrangement joins TRBV18 to TRBJ1-2; 8 bases match TRBD1. The V segment lost 1 base and the J segment 8 bases; nucleotides outside the gene matches: 0. The CDR3 covers 12 residues. Looked up from germline, CDR1 is KGHSH and CDR2 is LQKENI. This CDR3 reads CASSPRDRGYTF. The DNA for the CDR3 is TGTGCCAGCTCACCACGGGACAGGGGCTACACCTTC.

The chain joins TRBV19 to TRBJ2-1, with 11 bases aligning to TRBD2. The trim removed 5 bases at V and 7 bases at J, leaving 13 bases unmatched. This CDR3 has 17 amino acids. Germline assignment: CDR1 LNHDA and CDR2 SQIVND (reference sequence). CDR3 bases: TGTGCCAGTAGTTACGCCCCCCTAGCGGGAGGAGCGAATGAGCAGTTCTTC. Amino acid sequence: CASSYAPLAGGANEQFF. Filled out from reference TRBV19 and TRBJ2-1, the complete variable domain reads DGGITQSPKYLFRKEGQNVTLSCEQNLNHDAMYWYRQDPGQGLRLIYYSQIVNDFQKGDIAEGYSVSREKKESFPLTVTSAQKNPTAFYLCASSYAPLAGGANEQFFGPGTRLTVL.

V is TRBV7-6 and J is TRBJ2-7, with D perhaps TRBD2 (7 bases). Looked up from germline, CDR1 is SGHVS and CDR2 is FNYEAQ. V lost 4 bases, J lost 7 bases, and 17 bases lay in between. The CDR3 spans 14 residues. The CDR3 bases are TGTGCCAGCAGCTCGGTCGGTAGGGGGGGAGAGCAGTACTTC. It translates to CASSSVGRGGEQYF.

A few counts support this clone. The rearrangement joins TRBV6-5 to TRBJ2-7, with 10 bases matching TRBD2. V shed 10 bases and J 4 bases; nucleotides not matched to a gene: 7. The CDR3 has 13 residues. Looked up from germline, CDR1 is MNHEY and CDR2 is SVGAGI. CDR3 in amino acids: CATRVAGGYEQYF. CDR3 bases: TGTGCCACCCGGGTAGCGGGGGGTTACGAGCAGTACTTC.

The chain is built from TRBV28 and TRBJ2-7, with 8 nucleotides matching TRBD2. Losses at the gene ends were 2 bases for V and 4 bases for J; bases not matched to a gene: 7. The CDR3 is 15 residues long. Germline lookup yields CDR1 MDHEN and CDR2 SYDVKM. The CDR3 spells CASSLPGTRGYEQYF. In nucleotides, the CDR3 is TGTGCCAGCAGTTTACCCGGGACTAGAGGGTACGAGCAGTACTTC.

The chain combines TRBV6-1 with TRBJ1-6; 7 bases match TRBD1. Trimming took 1 base from V and 4 from J; bases not matched to a gene: 1. Germline loops: CDR1 MNHNS, CDR2 SASEGT. This CDR3 is built from 15 residues. As DNA, the CDR3 is TGTGCCAGCAGTGAAGGACAGGGATATAATTCACCCCTCCACTTT. This encodes CASSEGQGYNSPLHF.

The J gene is TRBJ2-3, the V gene TRBV9, with a weak D call TRBD2 (6 bases). CDR1 and CDR2 (germline): SGDLS, YYNGEE. The CDR3 contains 13 residues. V lost 3 bases to trimming and J lost 2 bases, with 7 bases between them. The CDR3 nucleotides are TGTGCCAGCAGCGGGAGGGCCACAGATACGCAGTATTTT. Translation: CASSGRATDTQYF.

J is TRBJ2-7 and V is TRBV11-2; 11 nucleotides line up with TRBD1. V lost 2 bases to trimming and J lost 3 bases; unmatched junction nucleotides: 3. The CDR3 runs 15 residues. CDR1 and CDR2 from the germline V gene are SGHAT and FQNNGV. CDR3 nucleotides: TGTGCCAGCAGCTTAACCGGGACAGGGGGCTACGAGCAGTACTTC. It translates to CASSLTGTGGYEQYF.

The CDR3 DNA sequence: TGCGCCAGCAGCTTGGTAGGGTACGAGCAGTACTTC. Translating gives CASSLVGYEQYF. The chain employs TRBV5-1 and TRBJ2-7; no reliable D call. This CDR3 contains 12 residues. Trimming took off 0 bases at V and 4 bases at J, with 5 bases between the two ends. Germline CDR1 is SGHRS and CDR2 is YFSETQ.

This chain uses TRBV5-1 with TRBJ2-5; a possible D gene is TRBD2 (5 bases). The CDR3 runs to 16 residues. Germline CDR1 SGHRS, CDR2 YFSETQ. V was trimmed by 3 bases and J by 0 bases, leaving 15 bases between them. CDR3 sequence: CASSYSGNGDQETQYF. The CDR3 DNA sequence: TGCGCCAGCAGCTACTCGGGTAACGGGGACCAAGAGACCCAGTACTTC. The entire variable domain, with the rest obtained from reference TRBV5-1 and TRBJ2-5, is as follows: KAGVTQTPRYLIKTRGQQVTLSCSPISGHRSVSWYQQTPGQGLQFLFEYFSETQRNKGNFPGRFSGRQFSNSRSEMNVSTLELGDSALYLCASSYSGNGDQETQYFGPGTRLLVL.

The rearrangement joins TRBV28 to TRBJ2-5, with D maybe TRBD2 (6 bases). The CDR3 sequence is 17 residues long. V was shortened by 6 bases and J by 10 bases, with 30 bases between the two germline ends. Germline CDR1 MDHEN, CDR2 SYDVKM. CDR3 region: CASSLGLGAGPRGNQYF. DNA for the CDR3: TGTGCCAGCAGCCTGGGACTTGGGGCAGGCCCACGAGGGAACCAGTACTTC.